The entry below describes one T cell receptor beta chain. This clonotype is characterized as medium-sized (0.01 to 0.1%). Its antigen is unknown. The sample holds no much larger clone one base away, and base qualities are not on file. This entry comes from a study of HIV-infected patients and healthy controls (dated by TCRdb to the mid-2010s). About the study as a whole: The study asked whether deep sequencing of the TCR repertoire from small blood samples of HIV patients could detect immune perturbation and reconstitution.

From cysteine to phenylalanine, the CDR3 is 13 amino acids long. The kept DNA is CDR3 alone, 39 bases in frame from the first base. From the germline V gene, CDR1 is SQVTM and CDR2 is ANQGSEA. V and J are truncated by 1 base and 2 bases respectively, leaving an intervening sequence of 8 bases. Using SuperScript III with primers targeting the alpha and beta constant regions, approximately 500 ng of RNA was reverse transcribed. Alpha and beta chain libraries were generated separately via chain-specific third strand synthesis with multiplexing indices. In the protocol, all rearrangements within a chain were amplified with a single primer pair so that primer bias was avoided, and molecular barcodes were added to each cDNA molecule. Purified cDNA was joined by T4 RNA Ligase 1 to a 5' RACE adapter carrying a random hexamer and the SP2 sequencing primer site. The authors primed second strand synthesis from the SP2 site with Phusion polymerase and used slow temperature ramps to favor optimal annealing. The 12-nucleotide barcode on each molecule comprised two random hexamer sequences, both introduced before amplification and concatenated. An amplification PCR of around 25 cycles with P5s and P7 primers came after a short first PCR that had added P5 and P7 adapter elements plus a second index. The libraries went through 27 PCR cycles in total, were quantified on a Qubit, were sized on a Bioanalyzer, and were diluted to approximately 4.2 nM. Sequencing of the normalized libraries was done on an Illumina MiSeq using 2 x 250 paired-end kits. MinElute columns were the means by which the reverse transcription reactions were cleaned up, and the reactions were eluted into 10 ul Tris-Cl. Adapter ligations were incubated for less than 30 hours at 16 degrees C and subsequently purified with AMPure XP beads at a 1:1 ratio. The paper's processing steps were these. A modified Decombinator processed the demultiplexed FASTQ files and output V, J, insert and barcode information. Any sequence that shared a barcode yet differed from the dominant sequence was discarded as an error, and the number of original cDNA molecules was estimated by counting barcodes clustered at Levenshtein distance 3. The R packages ineq, vegan, igraph and RCytoscape were used for downstream analyses, with IMGT nomenclature and CDR3 definitions applied. V gene usage was computed over distinct sequences, each TCR counted once to avoid skew from clonal expansion. Whenever two unique CDR3 amino acid sequences within a donor differed by a single Levenshtein edit, similarity networks linked them. Published HIV-specific CDR3s (roughly 92 alpha, 600 to 900 beta) and CMV-specific CDR3s (fewer than 14 alpha, a few hundred beta) were assembled and queried against the repertoires. Lower sequence numbers were not the cause of the decreased diversity in patients, as random subsampling to size-matched repertoires showed. TCRdb itself trimmed the public reads at Q25 with fastp, ran MiXCR and retained productive beta chains. CDR3 protein sequences are deduplicated, and each keeps its most common genes and DNA. What appears here as the V and J calls and clone size reflects TCRdb's work, not the paper's. This sample holds almost 25,000 distinct CDR3 sequences; approximately 7.7% were observed only once. Together, the top ten hold roughly 4% of the sample.

Whole blood was used without cell fractionation, so all unsorted peripheral T cells were reflected in the repertoire. Around 10 uninfected healthy donors were sampled as controls, four of whom were sampled twice roughly twelve weeks apart. For RNA extraction, an approximately 2.7 ml sample of peripheral blood was drawn into Tempus tubes. The TURBO-DNase kit was used to remove leftover genomic DNA, and GLOBINclear was used to deplete globin mRNA. General study outcomes and caveats: The dynamics of distinct T-cell subpopulations could not be separated, and sequencing depth was restricted, because whole blood was used. The study did not determine donor HLA types. Significantly different mean usage between HIV-infected patients and controls was observed for eight alpha and eight beta V genes. Differing numbers of distinct sequences in patients and controls hindered comparison, and size-matching assigned excessive weight to rare events in the HIV-infected data. The observed differences in diversity were not explained by the slight differences in age and sex profiles between the study cohorts. Alpha-beta chain pairing was not determined in the samples. Both the Jaccard index and the count of highly shared sequences showed that healthy controls shared more CDR3s between individuals than HIV+ patients did. The apparent post-therapy recovery of the Gini index in HIV-infected patients was not reproduced in size-matched repertoire data. HIV-associated CDR3s exhibited a significant reduction in frequency during therapy, whereas CMV-associated CDR3s exhibited no significant change, although the majority increased in frequency. Significantly higher mean Gini indices were seen in HIV-infected repertoires than in controls, possibly reflecting oligoclonality. Roughly threefold more distinct CDR3s and higher Shannon diversity were observed in healthy control repertoires than in untreated HIV+ repertoires. MAIT cell alpha-chain CDR3s were present at high frequency in healthy controls but severely depleted in HIV+ repertoires. Processing included only sixteen HIV-infected individuals, and this was regarded by the authors as a major limit on how widely the findings apply.

This clonotype originated in an adult in good health. Sequencing input: blood. The sequence is built from TRBV29-1 and TRBJ1-1; the D gene identity is not certain. DNA sequence: TGCAGCGTTGAAGTTTCCTCTAACACTGAAGCTTTCTTT. Translated, it reads CSVEVSSNTEAFF. The full variable domain, with segments outside the CDR3 supplied by the reference TRBV29-1 and TRBJ1-1 proteins, appears as SAVISQKPSRDICQRGTSLTIQCQVDSQVTMMFWYRQQPGQSLTLIATANQGSEATYESGFVIDKFPISRPNLTFSTLTVSNMSPEDSSIYLCSVEVSSNTEAFFGQGTRLTVV.